The T cell receptor beta chain described here comes from a study of blood T cell repertoires in COVID-19. About the study: Acute and convalescent COVID-19 specimens originated in the United States, Italy and Spain.

Original methodology: Researchers report that nucleated cell counts were estimated from reference gene primer amplification. Libraries were prepared by immunoSEQ multiplex PCR; TCRdb keeps only in-frame clonotypes and omits some of them. The V and J calls and the clone size are those of that table, but D and trimming were determined from the DNA. The sample contains around 190,000 clones, around 83% of which appear only once. This CDR3 region has 15 residues. From germline, CDR1 is SGHTA and CDR2 FQGNSA. V was clipped by 5 bases and J by 1 base, with 12 bases between them. Followed longitudinally, the Seattle patients had been enrolled during active infection.

What was sequenced was peripheral blood. The chain carries TRBV7-2 and TRBJ2-1; D not resolved. This receptor was taken from a woman in her 70s with COVID-19, enrolled during active disease. CDR3 sequence reads: CASSTTDTSYNEQFF. The CDR3 bases are TGTGCCAGCAGCACCACCGACACTTCCTACAATGAGCAGTTCTTC. Drawing the rest from reference TRBV7-2 and TRBJ2-1, the complete variable domain is GAGVSQSPSNKVTEKGKDVELRCDPISGHTALYWYRQSLGQGLEFLIYFQGNSAPDKSGLPSDRFSAERTGGSVSTLTIQRTQQEDSAVYLCASSTTDTSYNEQFFGPGTRLTVL.